Sequencing of this T cell receptor beta chain was carried out in a study of T cells in Graves' hyperthyroidism and ophthalmopathy. What was amplified from RNA transcripts were TCR beta CDR3 regions. With the HTBI primer set, the TCR CDR3 went through a first round of RT-PCR. TCRdb independently ran MiXCR on the multiplex PCR reads; one entry per CDR3 protein. The sample carries hundreds of thousands of distinct CDR3 sequences, just under 25% recorded once. Study results and limitations: Patients with ophthalmopathy were separated from those with stable hyperthyroidism by a 13 V-J model.

Trimming cost V 5 bases and J 0 bases, with 20 bases left between them. The germline V gene has CDR1 SGHTA and CDR2 FQGTGA. The CDR3 contains 18 residues. Used for diagnoses were clinical symptoms, serum thyroxine and TRAb, thyroid ultrasound and orbital computed tomography. This clonotype appeared once. Its antigen is unknown. The sample comprised blood. The chain links TRBV7-3 to TRBJ1-5; D is possibly TRBD1 (6 bases). This clonotype originated in a man aged 50-60 years with Graves' hyperthyroidism. The DNA of the CDR3 is TGTGCCAGCAGCCCAGGGGCGGTATACGGGGGTAGCAATCAGCCCCAGCATTTT. Its translation: CASSPGAVYGGSNQPQHF.